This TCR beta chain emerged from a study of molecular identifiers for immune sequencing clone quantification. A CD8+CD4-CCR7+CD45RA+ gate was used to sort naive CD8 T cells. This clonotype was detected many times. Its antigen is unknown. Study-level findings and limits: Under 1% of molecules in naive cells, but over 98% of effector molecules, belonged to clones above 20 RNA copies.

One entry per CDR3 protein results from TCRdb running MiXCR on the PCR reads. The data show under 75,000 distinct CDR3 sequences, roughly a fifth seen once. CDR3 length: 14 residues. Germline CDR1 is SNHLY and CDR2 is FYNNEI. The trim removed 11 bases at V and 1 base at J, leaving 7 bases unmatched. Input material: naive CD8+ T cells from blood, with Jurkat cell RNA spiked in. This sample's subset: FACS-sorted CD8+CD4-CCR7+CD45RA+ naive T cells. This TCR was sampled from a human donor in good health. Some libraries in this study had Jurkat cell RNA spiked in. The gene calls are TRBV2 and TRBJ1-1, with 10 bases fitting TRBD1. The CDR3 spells CAARQGAWNTEAFF. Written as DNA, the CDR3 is TGTGCCGCCCGACAGGGGGCATGGAACACTGAAGCTTTCTTT.